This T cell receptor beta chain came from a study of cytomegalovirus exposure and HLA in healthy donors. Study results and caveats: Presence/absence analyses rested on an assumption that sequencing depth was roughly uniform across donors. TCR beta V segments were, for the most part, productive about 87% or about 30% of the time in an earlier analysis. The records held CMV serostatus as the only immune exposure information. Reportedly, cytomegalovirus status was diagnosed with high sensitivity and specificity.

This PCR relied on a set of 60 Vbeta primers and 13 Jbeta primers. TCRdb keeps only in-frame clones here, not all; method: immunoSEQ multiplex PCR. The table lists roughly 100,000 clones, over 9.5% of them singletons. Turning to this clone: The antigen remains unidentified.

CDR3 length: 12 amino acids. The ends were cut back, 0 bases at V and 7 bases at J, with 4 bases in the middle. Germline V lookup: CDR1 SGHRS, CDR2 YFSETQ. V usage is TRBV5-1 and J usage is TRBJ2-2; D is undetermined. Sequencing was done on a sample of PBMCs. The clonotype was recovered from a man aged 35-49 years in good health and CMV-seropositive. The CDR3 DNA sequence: TGCGCCAGCAGCTTGGACGGCGGGGAGCTGTTTTTT. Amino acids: CASSLDGGELFF.